This passage covers 9 T cell receptor beta chains from one sample sequenced in a study of Ad26.COV2.S vaccination and SARS-CoV-2 variants. Using immunoSEQ multiplex PCR, the repertoire was profiled, and TCRdb retains in-frame clones only, with some absent. This table has some 320,000 clones, around four fifths appearing once. Treatment given: 15 to 20 received Ad26.COV2.S at low or high dose, single or two shots; about five received placebo; per-sample allocation not given. Sampling was done on day 63 after the first vaccine or placebo injection. This specimen consisted of peripheral blood, obtained in a trial of Ad26.COV2.S vaccine versus placebo. These receptors were obtained from a person aged 18-60 years who received the Ad26.COV2.S COVID-19 vaccine or a placebo.

The chain joins TRBV27 to TRBJ1-5, with a possible D match to TRBD1 (5 bases). Germline values: CDR1 MNHEY, CDR2 SMNVEV (reference sequence). V lost 3 bases and J 0 bases, leaving 9 bases between the germline ends. The CDR3 contains 15 residues. CDR3 loop: CASSLGPNSNQPQHF. In nucleotides, the CDR3 is TGTGCCAGCAGTTTGGGGCCGAATAGCAATCAGCCCCAGCATTTT.

The chain links TRBV5-3 to TRBJ1-5; possible D gene TRBD1, 5 bases. TRBV5-3 is an open reading frame whose function is uncertain. The CDR3 is 15 amino acids. V dropped 1 base and J dropped 1 base, with 9 bases sitting between them. CDR3 sequence reads: CARSLYAGSNQPQHF. CDR3 sequence (DNA): TGTGCCAGAAGCTTGTATGCAGGGAGCAATCAGCCCCAGCATTTT.

The V call is TRBV7-8, the J call TRBJ1-4; D is undetermined. V lost 6 bases and J 3 bases, leaving 8 bases between the germline ends. CDR3 length: 13 amino acids. The germline V gene has CDR1 SGHVS and CDR2 FQNEAQ. CDR3 in amino acids: CASSTASNEKLFF. The CDR3, as DNA: TGTGCCAGCAGTACAGCTTCTAATGAAAAACTGTTTTTT.

The chain links TRBV10-3 to TRBJ2-7; the match to TRBD2 covers 8 bases. Germline lookup yields CDR1 ENHRY and CDR2 SYGVKD. The CDR3 extends over 15 amino acids. Unmatched junction bases numbered 5, after V lost 2 bases and J lost 2 bases. CDR3 DNA: TGTGCCATCAGTGAGCGGGGCGGGGGGACCTACGAGCAGTACTTC. It encodes CAISERGGGTYEQYF.

This chain uses TRBV28 with TRBJ2-1; D is perhaps TRBD1 (7 bases). In germline, CDR1 is MDHEN, CDR2 SYDVKM. The CDR3 is 15 amino acids. V was pared by 6 bases and J by 2 bases, with 14 bases between. DNA of the CDR3: TGTGCCAGCAGCAACAGGGGAGGAACCTACAATGAGCAGTTCTTC. Translated: CASSNRGGTYNEQFF.

The V gene is TRBV15, the J gene TRBJ1-1; 7 bases line up with TRBD1. The CDR3 totals 14 residues. With 5 bases clipped from V and 6 bases from J, the junction kept 9 bases outside the gene matches. Germline CDR1 LNHNV, CDR2 YYDKDF (reference sequence). This CDR3 is CATSGITGVAEAFF. Written as DNA, the CDR3 is TGTGCCACCAGCGGCATAACAGGGGTCGCTGAAGCTTTCTTT.

V and J are TRBV7-3 and TRBJ1-1, with a possible D match to TRBD1 (5 bases). Germline-derived CDR1 and CDR2 are SGHTA and FQGTGA. V was trimmed by 5 bases and J by 8 bases, leaving 15 bases between them. This CDR3 is 13 amino acids long. CDR3 sequence: CASSLTRVGEAFF. CDR3 sequence (DNA): TGTGCCAGCAGCCTCACCAGGGTGGGGGAAGCTTTCTTT.

With respect to this clone: This CDR3 is also generated by other DNA sequences in the sample. The J gene is TRBJ1-3, the V gene TRBV3-1 (or the pseudogene TRBV3-2); 7 nucleotides agree with TRBD1. Germline CDR1 and CDR2: LGHDT and YNNKEL (reference sequence). V dropped 2 bases and J dropped 0; count of bases not matched to a gene: 4. This CDR3 has 16 residues. The DNA for the CDR3 is TGTGCCAGCAGCCAACATACAGGGGTCTCTGGAAACACCATATATTTT. As protein: CASSQHTGVSGNTIYF.

The rearrangement links TRBV27 to TRBJ1-3, with D uncertain. CDR3 length: 14 residues. Trimming stripped 5 bases from V and 7 bases from J, with 15 bases between. The germline CDR1 and CDR2 sequences are MNHEY and SMNVEV (reference sequence). The CDR3 DNA sequence: TGTGCCAGCAGTCCGGTTTACGCTGTGAACACCATATATTTT. It yields the protein CASSPVYAVNTIYF.